This T cell receptor (beta chain) was recovered during a study of preoperative IRX-2 immunotherapy in early breast cancer. The table came from immunoSEQ multiplex PCR; TCRdb's copy has only in-frame clones and leaves some out. The sample has more than 20,000 clones, approximately 80% seen once. The CDR3 consists of 14 residues. The germline gives CDR1 SGHNT, CDR2 YENEEA. V was shortened by 5 bases and J by 9 bases, with 17 bases between the two germline ends. Treatment specified: preoperative locoregional IRX-2 cytokine immunotherapy. Preoperative locoregional IRX-2 cytokine immunotherapy was tested in the phase Ib source study.

Here the sequenced sample was lymph node tissue, taken after IRX-2 immunotherapy. The chain employs TRBV11-3 and TRBJ2-1, with D perhaps matching TRBD2 (5 bases). The TCR originated in a human donor with breast cancer. As DNA, the CDR3 is TGTGCCAGCAGCACACTAACGCTAGGGAGTGAGCAGTTCTTC. Encoded protein: CASSTLTLGSEQFF.